This T cell receptor beta chain was sequenced in a study of cytomegalovirus exposure and HLA in healthy donors. Whole-study context: Unique TCR beta sequences numbering approximately 120 million came from approximately 180 million T cells in an earlier analysis. Points from the study as a whole: TCR beta V- and J-gene trimming was later associated with a missense DCLRE1C variant. Previously analyzed data showed that most TCR beta V segments were productive at a frequency of about 87% or about 30%.

Researchers ran the PCR with 60 Vbeta and 13 Jbeta primers. Sequencing used immunoSEQ multiplex PCR; TCRdb keeps in-frame clones, though not all of them. The sample lists approximately 100,000 clones; 70% to 85% were seen once. The CDR3 extends over 16 amino acids. Germline V gene lookup returns CDR1 SEHNR and CDR2 FQNEAQ (reference sequence). V gave up 4 bases and J gave up 5 bases; unmatched junction bases: 4. Notes on this clone: Its antigen remains unidentified.

This TCR derives from a young woman in good health and CMV-seronegative. This rearrangement joins TRBV7-9 to TRBJ2-4; 14 nucleotides align to TRBD2. The source material was PBMCs. DNA for the CDR3: TGTGCCAGCAGCTCGACTAGCGGGAGGGCCCAAAACATTCAGTACTTC. Translation gives CASSSTSGRAQNIQYF.